The TCR beta chain under discussion was sequenced for a study of blood T cell repertoires in COVID-19. V was trimmed by 3 bases and J by 8 bases, leaving 22 bases between them. The CDR3 is 15 residues long. Germline V CDR1 and CDR2: SQVTM, ANQGSEA. Libraries were prepared by immunoSEQ multiplex PCR; TCRdb keeps only in-frame clonotypes and omits some of them. The sample carries roughly 190,000 clones, roughly 79% recorded once. V and J are TRBV29-1 and TRBJ1-2; the D is unclear. The TCR comes from a woman aged 40 to 55 with COVID-19, enrolled during active disease. The material sequenced was peripheral blood. The CDR3 DNA reads as TGCAGCGTTGAGATTGGACTGTCTCGCACCGGGGGCTACACCTTC. It codes for CSVEIGLSRTGGYTF. The variable domain in full, with the rest retrieved from reference TRBV29-1 and TRBJ1-2, is SAVISQKPSRDICQRGTSLTIQCQVDSQVTMMFWYRQQPGQSLTLIATANQGSEATYESGFVIDKFPISRPNLTFSTLTVSNMSPEDSSIYLCSVEIGLSRTGGYTFGSGTRLTVV.